This record looks at one T cell receptor beta chain sequence and its context. CDR3 length: 14 residues. Trimming took off 8 bases at V and 2 bases at J, with 15 bases between the two ends. Germline V gene sequence: CDR1 SEHNR, CDR2 FQNEAQ (reference sequence). The entry originates in a study of blood T cell repertoires in COVID-19. The protocol was immunoSEQ multiplex PCR, while the TCRdb copy is restricted to in-frame clones and leaves out a portion. The sample comprises about 100,000 clones, about 86% of which are singletons, and approximately 2.4% rests with the top ten. Those who participated ranged in age from about 18 to 89 years and resided in 20 to 25 US areas. Cohorts were assigned according to the clinical history that participants reported. Recovered Cohort 3 donors showed two negative PCRs, clearance, or symptom resolution.

What was sequenced was PBMCs or T cells enriched from blood (not recorded which). The chain links TRBV7-9 to TRBJ2-5; D might be TRBD1 (6 bases). This clonotype was obtained from a woman between 50 and 59 years old who had recovered from COVID-19. For the CDR3, the DNA is TGTGCCAGCCGGATAGGGGGTTCTCAAGAGACCCAGTACTTC. Protein sequence: CASRIGGSQETQYF.